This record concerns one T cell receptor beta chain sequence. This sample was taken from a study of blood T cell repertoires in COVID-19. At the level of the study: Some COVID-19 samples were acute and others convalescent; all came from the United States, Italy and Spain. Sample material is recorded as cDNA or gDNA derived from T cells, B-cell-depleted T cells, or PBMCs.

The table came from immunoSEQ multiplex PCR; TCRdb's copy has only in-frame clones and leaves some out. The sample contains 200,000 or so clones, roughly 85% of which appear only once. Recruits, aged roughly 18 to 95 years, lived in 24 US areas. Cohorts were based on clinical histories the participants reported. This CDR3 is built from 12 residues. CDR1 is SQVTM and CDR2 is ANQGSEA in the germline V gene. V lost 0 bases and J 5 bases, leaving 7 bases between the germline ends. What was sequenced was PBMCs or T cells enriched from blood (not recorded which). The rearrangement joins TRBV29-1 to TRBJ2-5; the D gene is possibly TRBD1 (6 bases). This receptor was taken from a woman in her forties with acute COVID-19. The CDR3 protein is CSVEEDRETQYF. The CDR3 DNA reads TGCAGCGTTGAAGAAGACAGGGAGACCCAGTACTTC.